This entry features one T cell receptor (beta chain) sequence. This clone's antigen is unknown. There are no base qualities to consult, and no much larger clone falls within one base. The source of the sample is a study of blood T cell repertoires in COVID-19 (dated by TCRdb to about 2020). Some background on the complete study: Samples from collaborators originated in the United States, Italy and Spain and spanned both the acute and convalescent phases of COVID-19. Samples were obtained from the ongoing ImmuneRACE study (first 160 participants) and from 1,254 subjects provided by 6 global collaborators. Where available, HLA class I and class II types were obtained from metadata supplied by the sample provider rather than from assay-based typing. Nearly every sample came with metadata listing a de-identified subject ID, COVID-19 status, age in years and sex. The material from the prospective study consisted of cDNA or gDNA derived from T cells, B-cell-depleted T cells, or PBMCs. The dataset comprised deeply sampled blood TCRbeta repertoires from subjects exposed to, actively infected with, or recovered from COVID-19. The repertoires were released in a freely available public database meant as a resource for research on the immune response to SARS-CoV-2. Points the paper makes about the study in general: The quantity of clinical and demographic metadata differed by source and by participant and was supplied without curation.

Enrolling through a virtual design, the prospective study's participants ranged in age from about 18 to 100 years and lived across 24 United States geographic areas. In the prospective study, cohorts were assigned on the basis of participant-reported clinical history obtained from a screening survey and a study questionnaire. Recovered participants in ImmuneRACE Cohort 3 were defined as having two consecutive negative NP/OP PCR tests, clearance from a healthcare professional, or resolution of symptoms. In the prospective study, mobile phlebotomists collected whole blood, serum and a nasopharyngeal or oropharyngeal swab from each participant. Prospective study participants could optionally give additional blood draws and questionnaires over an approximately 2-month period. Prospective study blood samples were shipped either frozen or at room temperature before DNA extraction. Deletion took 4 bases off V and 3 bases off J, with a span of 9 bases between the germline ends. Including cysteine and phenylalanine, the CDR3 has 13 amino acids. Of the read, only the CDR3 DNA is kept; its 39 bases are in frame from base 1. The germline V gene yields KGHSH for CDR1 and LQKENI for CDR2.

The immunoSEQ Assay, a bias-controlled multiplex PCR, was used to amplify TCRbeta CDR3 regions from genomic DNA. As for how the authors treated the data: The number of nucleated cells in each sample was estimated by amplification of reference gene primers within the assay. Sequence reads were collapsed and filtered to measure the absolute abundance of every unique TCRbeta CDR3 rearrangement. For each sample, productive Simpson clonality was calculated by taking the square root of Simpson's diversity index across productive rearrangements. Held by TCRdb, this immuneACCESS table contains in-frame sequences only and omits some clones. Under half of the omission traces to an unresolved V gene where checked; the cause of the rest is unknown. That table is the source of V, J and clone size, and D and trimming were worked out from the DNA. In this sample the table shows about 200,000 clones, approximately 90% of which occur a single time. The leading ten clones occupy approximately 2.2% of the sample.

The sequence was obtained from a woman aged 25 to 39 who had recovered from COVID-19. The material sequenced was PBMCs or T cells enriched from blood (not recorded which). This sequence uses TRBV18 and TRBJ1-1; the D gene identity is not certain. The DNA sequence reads TGTGCCAGCTCACGCTCGGTGGACACTGAAGCTTTCTTT. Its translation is CASSRSVDTEAFF.